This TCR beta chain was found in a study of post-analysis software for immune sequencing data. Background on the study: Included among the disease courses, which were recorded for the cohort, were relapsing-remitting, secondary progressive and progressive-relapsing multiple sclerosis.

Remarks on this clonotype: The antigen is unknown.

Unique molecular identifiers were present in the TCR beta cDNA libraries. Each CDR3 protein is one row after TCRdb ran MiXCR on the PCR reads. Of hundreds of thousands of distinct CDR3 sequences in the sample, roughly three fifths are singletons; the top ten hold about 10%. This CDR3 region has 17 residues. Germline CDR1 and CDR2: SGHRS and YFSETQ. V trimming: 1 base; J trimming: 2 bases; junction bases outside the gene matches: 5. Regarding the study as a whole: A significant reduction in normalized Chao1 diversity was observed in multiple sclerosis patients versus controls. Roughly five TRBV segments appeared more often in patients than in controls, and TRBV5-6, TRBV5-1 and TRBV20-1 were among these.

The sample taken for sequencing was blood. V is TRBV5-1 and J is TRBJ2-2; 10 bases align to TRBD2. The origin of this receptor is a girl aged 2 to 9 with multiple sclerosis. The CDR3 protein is CASSLRSGGANTGELFF. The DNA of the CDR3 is TGCGCCAGCAGCTTGCGGAGCGGGGGGGCCAACACCGGGGAGCTGTTTTTT.